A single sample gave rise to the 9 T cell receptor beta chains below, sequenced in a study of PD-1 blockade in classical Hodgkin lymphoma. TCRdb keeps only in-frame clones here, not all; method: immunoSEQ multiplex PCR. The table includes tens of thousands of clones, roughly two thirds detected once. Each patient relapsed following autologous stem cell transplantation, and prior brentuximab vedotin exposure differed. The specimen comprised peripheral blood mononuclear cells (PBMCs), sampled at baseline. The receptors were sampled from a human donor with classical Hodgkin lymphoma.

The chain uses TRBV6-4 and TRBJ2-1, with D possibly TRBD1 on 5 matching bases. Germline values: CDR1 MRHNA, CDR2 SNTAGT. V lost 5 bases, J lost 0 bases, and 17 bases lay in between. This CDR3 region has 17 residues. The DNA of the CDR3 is TGTGCCAGCAGTCGCGAAGGGGCGGATAGCTCCTACAATGAGCAGTTCTTC. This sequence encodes CASSREGADSSYNEQFF.

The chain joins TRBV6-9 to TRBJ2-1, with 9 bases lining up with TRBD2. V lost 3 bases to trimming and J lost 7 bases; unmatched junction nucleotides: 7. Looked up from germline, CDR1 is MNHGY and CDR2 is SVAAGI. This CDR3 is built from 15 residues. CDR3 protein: CASSYWASGTNEQFF. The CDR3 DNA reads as TGTGCCAGCAGTTACTGGGCTAGCGGGACTAATGAGCAGTTCTTC.

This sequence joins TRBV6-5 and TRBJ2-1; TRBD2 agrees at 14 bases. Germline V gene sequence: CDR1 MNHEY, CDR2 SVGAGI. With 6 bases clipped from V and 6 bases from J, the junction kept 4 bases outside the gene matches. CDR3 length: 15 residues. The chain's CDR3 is CASRSTSGRVNEQFF. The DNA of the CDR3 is TGTGCCAGCAGATCGACTAGCGGGAGGGTCAATGAGCAGTTCTTC.

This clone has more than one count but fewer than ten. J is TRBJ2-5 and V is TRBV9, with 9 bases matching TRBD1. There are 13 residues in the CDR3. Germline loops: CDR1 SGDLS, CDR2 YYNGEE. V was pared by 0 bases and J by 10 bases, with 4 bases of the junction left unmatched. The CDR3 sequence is CASSVATGGVQYF. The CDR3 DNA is TGTGCCAGCAGCGTAGCTACAGGGGGCGTCCAGTACTTC.

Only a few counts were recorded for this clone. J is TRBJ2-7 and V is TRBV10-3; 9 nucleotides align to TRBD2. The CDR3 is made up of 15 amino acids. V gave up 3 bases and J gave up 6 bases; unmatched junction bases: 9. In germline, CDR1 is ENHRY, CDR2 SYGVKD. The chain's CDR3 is CAISEAGGYPGEQYF. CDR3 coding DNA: TGTGCCATCAGTGAAGCGGGGGGCTACCCGGGCGAGCAGTACTTC.

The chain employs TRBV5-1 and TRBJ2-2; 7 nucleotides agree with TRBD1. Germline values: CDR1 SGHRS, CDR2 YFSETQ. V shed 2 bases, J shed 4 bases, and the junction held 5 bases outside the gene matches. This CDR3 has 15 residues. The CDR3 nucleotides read TGCGCCAGCAGCTTTCAGGGGGTGACCACCGGGGAGCTGTTTTTT. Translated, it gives CASSFQGVTTGELFF.

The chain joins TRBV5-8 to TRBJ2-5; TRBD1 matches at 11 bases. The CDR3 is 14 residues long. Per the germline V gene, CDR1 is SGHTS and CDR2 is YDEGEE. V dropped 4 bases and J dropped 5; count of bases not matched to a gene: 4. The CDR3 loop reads CASSIGQGAETQYF. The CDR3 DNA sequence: TGTGCCAGCAGCATCGGACAGGGGGCCGAGACCCAGTACTTC.

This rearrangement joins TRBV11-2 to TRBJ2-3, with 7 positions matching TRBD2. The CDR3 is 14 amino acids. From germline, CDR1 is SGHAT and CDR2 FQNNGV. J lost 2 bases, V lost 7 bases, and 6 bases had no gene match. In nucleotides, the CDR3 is TGTGCCAGCACTACGGGACTACCCACAGATACGCAGTATTTT. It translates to CASTTGLPTDTQYF.

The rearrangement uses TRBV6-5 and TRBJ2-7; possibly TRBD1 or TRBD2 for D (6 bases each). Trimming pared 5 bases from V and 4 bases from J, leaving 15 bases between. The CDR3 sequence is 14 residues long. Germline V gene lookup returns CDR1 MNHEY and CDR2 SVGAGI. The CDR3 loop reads CASSVGRGGYEQYF. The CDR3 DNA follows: TGTGCCAGCAGTGTGGGGCGAGGGGGGTACGAGCAGTACTTC.